This T cell receptor (beta chain) emerged from a study of CD4 T cells in relation to SARS-CoV-2 and coronaviruses. Across the study: PBMCs were cultured with antigen for around nine days before TCR beta sequencing. Controls used an HIV-1 Nef peptide pool or no peptide.

Unexposed donor CD4+ T cells date from 2011-2018, before the COVID-19 pandemic. CD4+ T cells were isolated from the cells after more than 8 days of culture. As cell numbers allowed, unexposed-donor CD4+ T cells faced SARS-CoV-2 S/N and four cold-coronavirus spikes. This clone has only one observation. Its antigen remains unknown. CDR1 is SGHTA, CDR2 FQGNSA, per germline. This CDR3 region has 14 residues. Trimming took off 5 bases at V and 3 bases at J, with 13 bases between the two ends. Study results and caveats: Each donor contributed either pre-pandemic or post-infection samples, not both.

Sequencing was performed with immunoSEQ multiplex PCR; in TCRdb, only in-frame clones are kept and a portion is missing. The repertoire holds 24,000 or so clones, with 75% to 85% as singletons. The V and J genes are TRBV7-2 and TRBJ1-1; D is unclear. This clonotype was obtained from a human donor in good health. Sequencing used CD4+ T cells from PBMCs, cultured in vitro. CDR3 region: CASSADPTDTEAFF. As DNA, the CDR3 is TGTGCCAGCAGCGCCGACCCCACCGACACTGAAGCTTTCTTT.